Listed below are T cell receptor beta chains from one sample, sequenced in a study of blood T cell repertoires in COVID-19. This table comes from immunoSEQ multiplex PCR, and its TCRdb copy is limited to in-frame clones, with some not included. This table has a few hundred thousand clones, around 90% appearing once. The sequencing sample was made of peripheral blood. Receptor source: a woman in her thirties or forties who had recovered from COVID-19. Both conserved end residues are part of each CDR3. The D gene is left open where the match is weak. Clone sizes are given selectively: once, few, many, or a class where the clone is expanded.

j_gene	d_gene	len	abundance	v_gene	CDR3nt	CDR3aa
TRBJ2-7	-	15	-	TRBV27	TGTGCCAGCAGTTTAAAGCGCGAGACGTCCTACGAGCAGTACTTC	CASSLKRETSYEQYF
TRBJ1-1	-	13	once	TRBV27	TGTGCCAGCAAGACAGAATTGAACACTGAAGCTTTCTTT	CASKTELNTEAFF
TRBJ2-2	TRBD2	15	-	TRBV11-2	TGTGCCAGCAGCTTATCGGCGGGAGTGCCCGGGGAGCTGTTTTTT	CASSLSAGVPGELFF
TRBJ1-2	TRBD1	17	-	TRBV7-8	TGTGCCAGCAGCTTAGGGAGAAAGGGCCGGACAGGGGATGGCTACACCTTC	CASSLGRKGRTGDGYTF
TRBJ1-4	-	13	-	TRBV19	TGTGCCAGTAGTAGGAGGGCCCTTGAAAAACTGTTTTTT	CASSRRALEKLFF
TRBJ2-7	-	17	-	TRBV30	TGTGCCTGGAGTGCAGGACTGACCCAAAGTTCGGCCTACGAGCAGTACTTC	CAWSAGLTQSSAYEQYF
TRBJ2-7	TRBD2	17	once	TRBV5-1	TGCGCCAGCAGCTTGGCCCCAAGCGGGAGCGTGAGATACGAGCAGTACTTC	CASSLAPSGSVRYEQYF
TRBJ1-1	TRBD1	14	-	TRBV3-1/TRBV3-2	TGTGCCAGCAGCCAAAATTCAGGGGGGACTGAAGCTTTCTTT	CASSQNSGGTEAFF
TRBJ2-1	TRBD2	15	-	TRBV9	TGTGCCAGCAGCGGGCCTGGGCGGGAGGGCACTGAGCAGTTCTTC	CASSGPGREGTEQFF
TRBJ2-5	-	15	-	TRBV9	TGTGCCAGCAGCGTAGCCCAGGGATTCCAAGAGACCCAGTACTTC	CASSVAQGFQETQYF
TRBJ2-7	TRBD1	14	-	TRBV11-3	TGTGCCAGCAGCCAAGGACAGGGGGCGACCGAGCAGTACTTC	CASSQGQGATEQYF
TRBJ2-1	TRBD2	15	few	TRBV3-1/TRBV3-2	TGTGCCAGCAGCCAAGATCGGGCTAGCGGCAATGAGCAGTTCTTC	CASSQDRASGNEQFF
TRBJ2-2	TRBD2	16	once	TRBV3-1/TRBV3-2	TGTGCCAGCAGCCCGGGAGCGGGAGGGCCGGGCGGGGAGCTGTTTTTT	CASSPGAGGPGGELFF
TRBJ2-3	TRBD2	14	-	TRBV7-9	TGTGCCAGCAGCAAATCCGCGGGAGGGAGTACGCAGTATTTT	CASSKSAGGSTQYF
TRBJ1-2	-	15	-	TRBV15	TGTGCCACCAGCAGAGGCCGGGGGGAGACCTATGGCTACACCTTC	CATSRGRGETYGYTF
TRBJ2-5	TRBD2	15	-	TRBV18	TGTGCCAGCTCACCACAGTATAGCGGGATGGAGACCCAGTACTTC	CASSPQYSGMETQYF
TRBJ2-7	TRBD2	15	few	TRBV7-8	TGTGCCAGCAGCCCATGGGGAGGGCTAATGGACGAGCAGTACTTC	CASSPWGGLMDEQYF
TRBJ2-2	-	15	-	TRBV7-2	TGTGCCAGCAGCTATCTAGCGTCGAACACCGGGGAGCTGTTTTTT	CASSYLASNTGELFF
TRBJ2-3	-	16	once	TRBV5-1	TGCGCCAGCAGCTTGGAGGTCGGAGGGACCACAGATACGCAGTATTTT	CASSLEVGGTTDTQYF
TRBJ2-7	TRBD1	17	once	TRBV7-6	TGTGCCAGCAGCTTAGCCCCCCCAGGACAGGCGGTCTACGAGCAGTACTTC	CASSLAPPGQAVYEQYF
TRBJ2-1	-	15	-	TRBV5-1	TGCGCTTCCTCCGTCGCAGGGGTTGGATACAATGAGCAGTTCTTC	CASSVAGVGYNEQFF
TRBJ1-1	TRBD1	15	-	TRBV7-9	TGTGCCAGCAGCTTAGTTGCAGGGGGCGCCGGTGAAGCTTTCTTT	CASSLVAGGAGEAFF
TRBJ1-6	-	14	-	TRBV19	TGTGCCAGTAGTATCAACAGGGCGAATTCACCCCTCCACTTT	CASSINRANSPLHF
TRBJ1-2	TRBD1	16	-	TRBV3-1/TRBV3-2	TGTGCCAGCAGCCATGGAAAAGGGACAGGGAACTATGGCTACACCTTC	CASSHGKGTGNYGYTF
TRBJ2-7	-	13	-	TRBV27	TGTGCCAGCAGTTTAGTTGGGCCCTACGAGCAGTACTTC	CASSLVGPYEQYF
TRBJ2-7	-	12	-	TRBV19	TGTGCCAGCGCACAGGGTAGTAACGAGCAGTACTTC	CASAQGSNEQYF
TRBJ2-3	TRBD2	17	-	TRBV7-3	TGTGCCAGCAGCTTAGGGGCTAGCGGGCCGGGCACAGATACGCAGTATTTT	CASSLGASGPGTDTQYF
TRBJ2-5	TRBD1	15	once	TRBV7-8	TGTGCCAGCAGCCAGACGGGACAGGGGGGCGAGACCCAGTACTTC	CASSQTGQGGETQYF
TRBJ2-5	TRBD2	14	-	TRBV7-6	TGTGCCAGCAGCCGCTTTAGCGGGAAAGAGACCCAGTACTTC	CASSRFSGKETQYF
TRBJ1-2	-	12	-	TRBV11-2	TGTGCCAGCAGCTTAGACGGGGATGGCTACACCTTC	CASSLDGDGYTF
TRBJ1-1	-	12	-	TRBV5-4	TGTGCCAGCAGCTCGCTTCAGTCGTCGGCTTTCTTT	CASSSLQSSAFF
TRBJ2-1	TRBD2	15	once	TRBV4-1	TGCGCCAGCAGCCAAGTGACGGGAGGCTACAATGAGCAGTTCTTC	CASSQVTGGYNEQFF
TRBJ2-5	TRBD2	16	-	TRBV7-2	TGTGCCAGCAGCTCCGGACTAGCGGAACTCCAAGAGACCCAGTACTTC	CASSSGLAELQETQYF
TRBJ1-2	-	16	-	TRBV11-2	TGTGCCAGCAGCTTAGTGGGGCAACCTGACCCCTATGGCTACACCTTC	CASSLVGQPDPYGYTF
TRBJ1-5	-	16	-	TRBV28	TGTGCCAGCAGCACTACAGGGCAGGGGCCCAATCAGCCCCAGCATTTT	CASSTTGQGPNQPQHF
TRBJ2-7	-	15	-	TRBV27	TGTGCCAGCAGTTCTACCGGGACAATTGTCTACGAGCAGTACTTC	CASSSTGTIVYEQYF
TRBJ2-1	TRBD1	15	-	TRBV28	TGTGCCAGCCGTGGCTCGGGACAGGGCGACAATGAGCAGTTCTTC	CASRGSGQGDNEQFF
TRBJ2-1	-	14	-	TRBV13	TGTGCCAGCAGCTTACTGGACTGGACCAATGAGCAGTTCTTC	CASSLLDWTNEQFF
TRBJ2-3	TRBD2	15	few	TRBV3-1/TRBV3-2	TGTGCCAGCAGCCCCCTAGCGGGAAGCACAGATACGCAGTATTTT	CASSPLAGSTDTQYF
TRBJ2-1	TRBD1	14	-	TRBV24-1	TGTGCCACCAGTCGGGACAGGGATTACAATGAGCAGTTCTTC	CATSRDRDYNEQFF
TRBJ2-2	-	14	-	TRBV19	TGTGCCAGTAGTAGGCAGGGGACCACCGGGGAGCTGTTTTTT	CASSRQGTTGELFF
TRBJ2-4	TRBD2	18	-	TRBV30	TGTGCCTGGAGAACCCCCCTAGCGGATAGACTAGCCAAAAACATTCAGTACTTC	CAWRTPLADRLAKNIQYF
TRBJ1-6	-	14	-	TRBV7-9	TGTGCCAGCAGCTTAGAGACACAGAATTCACCCCTCCACTTT	CASSLETQNSPLHF
TRBJ2-1	TRBD1	14	-	TRBV29-1	TGCAGCACTAGGCGGCCAGGGGGCTACAATGAGCAGTTCTTC	CSTRRPGGYNEQFF
TRBJ2-3	TRBD2	18	-	TRBV5-1	TGCGCCAGCAGCTTGGTACAACAGCAACTAGCGGTGTCAGATACGCAGTATTTT	CASSLVQQQLAVSDTQYF
TRBJ2-7	TRBD2	15	-	TRBV4-2	TGTGCCAGCAGCCGGGGACTAGCGGAGTCTGGAGAGCAGTACTTC	CASSRGLAESGEQYF
TRBJ2-6	-	14	-	TRBV19	TGTGCCACATTGGGGGGTTCTGGGGCCAACGTCCTGACTTTC	CATLGGSGANVLTF
TRBJ2-1	TRBD2	15	-	TRBV30	TGTGCCTGGAGTTTAGGTCTAGCGGGAGTCTATGAGCAGTTCTTC	CAWSLGLAGVYEQFF